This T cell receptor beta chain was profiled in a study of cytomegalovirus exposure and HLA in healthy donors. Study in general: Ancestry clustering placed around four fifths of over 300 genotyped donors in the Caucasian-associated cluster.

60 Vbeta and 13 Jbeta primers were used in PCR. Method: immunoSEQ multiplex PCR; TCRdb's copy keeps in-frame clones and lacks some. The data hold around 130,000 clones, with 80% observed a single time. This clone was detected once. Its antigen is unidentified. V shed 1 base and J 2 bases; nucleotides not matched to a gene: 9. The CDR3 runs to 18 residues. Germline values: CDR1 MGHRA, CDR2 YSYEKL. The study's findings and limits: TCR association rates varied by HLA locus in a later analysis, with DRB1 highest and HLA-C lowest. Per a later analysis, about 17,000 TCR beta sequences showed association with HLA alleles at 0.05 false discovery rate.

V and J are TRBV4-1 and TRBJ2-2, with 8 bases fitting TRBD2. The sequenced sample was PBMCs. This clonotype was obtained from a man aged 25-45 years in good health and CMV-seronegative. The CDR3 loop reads CASSQGVHSGRNTGELFF. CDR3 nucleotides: TGCGCCAGCAGCCAAGGAGTCCACAGCGGGAGAAACACCGGGGAGCTGTTTTTT.